The clone carrying this T cell receptor delta chain has only a few counts. A read error is likely here: a far larger clone is one base away. The sample contains more than one DNA sequence encoding this CDR3. From germline, CDR1 is GEAIGNYY and CDR2 EKD. The V gene end was trimmed by 3 bases and the J gene end by 0 bases; junction bases not matched to a gene: 13. The length of the CDR3 is 20 residues. TCRdb re-called clones from the RT-PCR reads using CATT. The sample records about 2,100 delta-chain clones, about 5% being singletons. This sample was included in a study of gamma-delta T cells after stem cell transplantation.

Sequenced: gamma-delta T cells. The chain couples TRDV2 to TRDJ2, with 12 bases identical to TRDD3. This clonotype was obtained from a human donor. It is not recorded whose cells these are; they may come from a transplant donor. CDR3 in DNA: TGTGCCTGTGACCCGGTAGGTACTGGGGGATACATCGCTTTGACAGCACAACTCTTCTTT. It encodes CACDPVGTGGYIALTAQLFF.